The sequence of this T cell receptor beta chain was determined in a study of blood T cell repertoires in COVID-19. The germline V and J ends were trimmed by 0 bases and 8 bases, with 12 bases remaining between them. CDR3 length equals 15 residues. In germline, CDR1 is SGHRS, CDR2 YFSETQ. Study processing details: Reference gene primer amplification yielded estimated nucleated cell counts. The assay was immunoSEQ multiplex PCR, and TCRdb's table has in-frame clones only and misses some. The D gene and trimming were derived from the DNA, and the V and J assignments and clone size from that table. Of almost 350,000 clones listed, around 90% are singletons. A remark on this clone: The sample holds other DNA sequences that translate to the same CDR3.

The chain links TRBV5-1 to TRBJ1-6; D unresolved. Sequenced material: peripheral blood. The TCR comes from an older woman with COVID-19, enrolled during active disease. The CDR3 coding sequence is TGCGCCAGCAGCTTGGGGGGAGACTCGTATTCACCCCTCCACTTT. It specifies CASSLGGDSYSPLHF.